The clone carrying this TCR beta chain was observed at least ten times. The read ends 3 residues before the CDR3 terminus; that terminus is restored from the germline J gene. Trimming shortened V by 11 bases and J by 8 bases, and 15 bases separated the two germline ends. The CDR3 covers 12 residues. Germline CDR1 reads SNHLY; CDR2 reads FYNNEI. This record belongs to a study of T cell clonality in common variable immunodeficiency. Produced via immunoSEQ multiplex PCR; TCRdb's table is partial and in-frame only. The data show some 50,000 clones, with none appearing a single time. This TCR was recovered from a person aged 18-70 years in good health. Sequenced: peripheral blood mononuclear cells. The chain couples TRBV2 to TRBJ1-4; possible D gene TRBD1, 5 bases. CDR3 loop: CACRLQEEKLFF. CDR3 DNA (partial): TGTGCCTGTAGATTACAGGAGGAAAAA. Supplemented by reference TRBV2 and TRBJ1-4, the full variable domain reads EPEVTQTPSHQVTQMGQEVILRCVPISNHLYFYWYRQILGQKVEFLVSFYNNEISEKSEIFDDQFSVERPDGSNFTLKIRSTKLEDSAMYFCACRLQEEKLFFGSGTQLSVL.